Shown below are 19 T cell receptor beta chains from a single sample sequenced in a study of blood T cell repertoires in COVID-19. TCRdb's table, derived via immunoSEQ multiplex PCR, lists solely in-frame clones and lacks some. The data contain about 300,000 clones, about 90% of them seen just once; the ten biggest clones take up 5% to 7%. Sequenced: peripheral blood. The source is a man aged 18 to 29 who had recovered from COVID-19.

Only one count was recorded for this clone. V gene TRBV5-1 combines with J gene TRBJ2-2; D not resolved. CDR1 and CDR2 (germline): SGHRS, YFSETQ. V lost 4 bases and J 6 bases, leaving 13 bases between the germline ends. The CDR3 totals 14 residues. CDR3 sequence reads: CASSPERVAGELFF. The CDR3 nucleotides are TGCGCCAGCAGCCCCGAACGGGTCGCCGGGGAGCTGTTTTTT.

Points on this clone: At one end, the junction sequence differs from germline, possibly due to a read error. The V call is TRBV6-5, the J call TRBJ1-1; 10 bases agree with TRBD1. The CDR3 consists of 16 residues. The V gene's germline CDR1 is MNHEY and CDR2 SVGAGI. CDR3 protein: CASSNSPGTGETEAFF. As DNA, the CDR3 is TGTGCCAGCAGTAACTCCCCCGGGACAGGGGAGACTGAAGCTTTCTTT.

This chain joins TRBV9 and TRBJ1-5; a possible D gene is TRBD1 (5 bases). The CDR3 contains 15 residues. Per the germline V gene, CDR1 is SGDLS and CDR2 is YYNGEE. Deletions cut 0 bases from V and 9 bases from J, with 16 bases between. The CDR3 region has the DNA TGTGCCAGCAGCGTAGGGGCGGGGGTTGGACGGCCCCAGCATTTT. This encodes CASSVGAGVGRPQHF.

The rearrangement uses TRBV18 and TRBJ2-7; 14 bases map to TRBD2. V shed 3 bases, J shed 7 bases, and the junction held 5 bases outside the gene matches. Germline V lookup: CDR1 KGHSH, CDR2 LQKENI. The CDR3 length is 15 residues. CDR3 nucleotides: TGTGCCAGCTCACCTCGACTAGCGGGAGGGGAGGAGCAGTACTTC. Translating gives CASSPRLAGGEEQYF.

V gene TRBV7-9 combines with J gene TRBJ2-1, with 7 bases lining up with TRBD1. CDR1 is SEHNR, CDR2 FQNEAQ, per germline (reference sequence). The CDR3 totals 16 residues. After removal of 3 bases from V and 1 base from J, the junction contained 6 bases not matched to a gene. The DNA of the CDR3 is TGTGCCAGCAGCTTCCGGACAGGCCTTTCCTACAATGAGCAGTTCTTC. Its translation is CASSFRTGLSYNEQFF.

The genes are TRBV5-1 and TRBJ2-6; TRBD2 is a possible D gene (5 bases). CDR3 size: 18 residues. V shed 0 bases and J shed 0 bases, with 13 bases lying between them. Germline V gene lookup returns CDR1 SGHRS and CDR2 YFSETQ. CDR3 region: CASSLDGSTSSGANVLTF. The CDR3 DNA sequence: TGCGCCAGCAGCTTGGATGGGAGTACAAGCTCTGGGGCCAACGTCCTGACTTTC.

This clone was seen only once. The CDR3 nucleotides read TGCAGTGCTTGGGGGGTGGAAGCTTTCTTT. Translation gives CSAWGVEAFF. J is TRBJ1-1 and V is TRBV20-1; TRBD1 is a possible D gene (5 bases). CDR3 length: 10 amino acids. Per germline, CDR1 DFQATT and CDR2 SNEGSKA (reference sequence). Trimming removed 5 bases from V and 8 bases from J, with 9 bases in between.

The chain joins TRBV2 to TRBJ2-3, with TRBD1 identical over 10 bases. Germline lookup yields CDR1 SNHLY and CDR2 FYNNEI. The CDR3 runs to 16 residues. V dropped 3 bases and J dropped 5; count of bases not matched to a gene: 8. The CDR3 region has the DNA TGTGCCAGCAGTGAGTTGGCCAGGACAGGGGGAGATACGCAGTATTTT. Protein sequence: CASSELARTGGDTQYF.

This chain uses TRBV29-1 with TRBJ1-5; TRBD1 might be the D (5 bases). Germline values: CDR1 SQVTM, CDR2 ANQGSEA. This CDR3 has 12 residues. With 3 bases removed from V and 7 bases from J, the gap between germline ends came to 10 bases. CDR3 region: CSVEKSGQPQHF. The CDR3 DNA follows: TGCAGCGTTGAGAAGTCAGGGCAGCCCCAGCATTTT.

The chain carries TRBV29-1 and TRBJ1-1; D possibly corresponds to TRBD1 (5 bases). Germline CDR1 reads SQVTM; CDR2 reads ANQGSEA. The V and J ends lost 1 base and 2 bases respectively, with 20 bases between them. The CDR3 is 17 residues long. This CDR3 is CSVEGLVGGNGNTEAFF. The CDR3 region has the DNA TGCAGCGTTGAAGGCCTGGTGGGGGGGAATGGTAACACTGAAGCTTTCTTT.

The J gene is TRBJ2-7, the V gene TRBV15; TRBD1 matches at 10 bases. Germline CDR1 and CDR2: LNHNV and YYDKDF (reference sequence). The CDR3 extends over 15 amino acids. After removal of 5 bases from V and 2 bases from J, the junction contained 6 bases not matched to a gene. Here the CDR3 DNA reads TGTGCCACCAGCGCCGGGACAGGGGCCACCTACGAGCAGTACTTC. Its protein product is CATSAGTGATYEQYF.

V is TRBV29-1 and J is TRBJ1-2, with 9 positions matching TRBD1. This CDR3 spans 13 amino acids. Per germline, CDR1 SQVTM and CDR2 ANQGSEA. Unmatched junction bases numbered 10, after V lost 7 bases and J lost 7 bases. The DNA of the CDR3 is TGCAGCGCTACAGGGGGCTCGATTTCTGGCTACACCTTC. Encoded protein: CSATGGSISGYTF.

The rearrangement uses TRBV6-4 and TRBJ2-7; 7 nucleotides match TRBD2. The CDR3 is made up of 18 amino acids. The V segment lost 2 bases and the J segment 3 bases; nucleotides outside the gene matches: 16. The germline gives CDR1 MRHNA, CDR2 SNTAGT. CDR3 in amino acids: CASSDPPVLAGVYYEQYF. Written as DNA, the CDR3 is TGTGCCAGCAGTGACCCCCCGGTACTGGCGGGAGTCTACTACGAGCAGTACTTC.

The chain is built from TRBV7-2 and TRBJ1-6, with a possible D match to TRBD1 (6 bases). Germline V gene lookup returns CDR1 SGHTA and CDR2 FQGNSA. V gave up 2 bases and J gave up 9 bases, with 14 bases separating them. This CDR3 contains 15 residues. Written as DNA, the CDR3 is TGTGCCAGCAGCTTAAGCGCACAGGGAACTTCACCCCTCCACTTT. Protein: CASSLSAQGTSPLHF.

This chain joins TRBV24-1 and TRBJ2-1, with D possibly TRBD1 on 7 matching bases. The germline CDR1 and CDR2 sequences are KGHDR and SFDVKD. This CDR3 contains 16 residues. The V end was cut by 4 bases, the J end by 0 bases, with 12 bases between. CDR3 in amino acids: CATSDSGGSSYNEQFF. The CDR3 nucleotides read TGTGCCACCAGTGACTCAGGGGGGAGCTCCTACAATGAGCAGTTCTTC.

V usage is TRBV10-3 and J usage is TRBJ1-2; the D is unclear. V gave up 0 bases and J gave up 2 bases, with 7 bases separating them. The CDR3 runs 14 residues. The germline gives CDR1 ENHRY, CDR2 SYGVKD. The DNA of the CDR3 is TGTGCCATCAGTGAGTCGGAAGCGAACTATGGCTACACCTTC. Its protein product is CAISESEANYGYTF.

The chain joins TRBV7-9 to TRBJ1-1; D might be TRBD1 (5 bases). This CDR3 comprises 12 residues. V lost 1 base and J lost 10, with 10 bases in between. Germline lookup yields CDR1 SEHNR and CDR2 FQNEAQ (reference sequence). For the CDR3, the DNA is TGTGCCAGCAGCTTAGATCTGGGGGGAGCTTTCTTT. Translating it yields CASSLDLGGAFF.

The CDR3 loop reads CASSRDRASLYSPLHF. The CDR3 bases are TGTGCCAGCAGCCGGGACAGGGCAAGTCTTTACTCACCCCTCCACTTT. This rearrangement joins TRBV3-1 (or the pseudogene TRBV3-2) to TRBJ1-6; TRBD1 matches at 9 bases. Germline V gives CDR1 LGHDT, CDR2 YNNKEL (reference sequence). There are 16 residues in the CDR3. The trim removed 4 bases at V and 10 bases at J, leaving 11 bases unmatched.

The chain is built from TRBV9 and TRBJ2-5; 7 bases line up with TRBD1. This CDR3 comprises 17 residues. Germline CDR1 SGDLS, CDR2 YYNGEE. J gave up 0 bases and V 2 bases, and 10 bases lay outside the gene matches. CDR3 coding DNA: TGTGCCAGCAGCGTTACTCCGGGACAGAAGTACCAAGAGACCCAGTACTTC. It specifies CASSVTPGQKYQETQYF.